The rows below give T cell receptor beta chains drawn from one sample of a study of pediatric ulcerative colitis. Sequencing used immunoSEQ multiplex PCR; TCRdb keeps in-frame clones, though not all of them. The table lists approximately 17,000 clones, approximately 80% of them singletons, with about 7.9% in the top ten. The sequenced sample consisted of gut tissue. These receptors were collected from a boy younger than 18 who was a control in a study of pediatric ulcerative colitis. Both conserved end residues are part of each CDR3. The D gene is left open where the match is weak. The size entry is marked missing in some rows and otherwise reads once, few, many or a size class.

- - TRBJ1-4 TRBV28 TGTGCCACAGGGGTGGAAAAACTGTTTTTT CATGVEKLFF
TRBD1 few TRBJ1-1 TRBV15 TGTGCCACCAGCACGGGACAGGGGGTACAGAACACTGAAGCTTTCTTT CATSTGQGVQNTEAFF
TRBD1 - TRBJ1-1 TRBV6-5 TGTGCCAGCAGGGCTGGGGACAGGGATTCCGGTGAAGCTTTCTTT CASRAGDRDSGEAFF
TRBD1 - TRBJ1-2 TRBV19 TGTGCCAGTCAGCAGGGGGACTATGGCTACACCTTC CASQQGDYGYTF
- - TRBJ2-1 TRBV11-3 TGTGCCAGCAGTCGGACTCCTAGCTCCTACAATGAGCAGTTCTTC CASSRTPSSYNEQFF
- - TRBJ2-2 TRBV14 TGTGCCAGCAGCCAGCCTCTAGGGGTTTATACCGGGGAGCTGTTTTTT CASSQPLGVYTGELFF
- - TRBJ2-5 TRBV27 TGTGCCAGCAGTCCCACAGGGTTAGAGACCCAGTACTTC CASSPTGLETQYF
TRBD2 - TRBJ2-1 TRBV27 TGTGCCAGCAGTTTCCTAGCGGGAGATTACAATGAGCAGTTCTTC CASSFLAGDYNEQFF
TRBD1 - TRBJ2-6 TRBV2 TGTGCCAGCAGCCCCCGGGACAGGGCTGGGGCCAACGTCCTGACTTTC CASSPRDRAGANVLTF
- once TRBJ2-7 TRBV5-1 TGCGCCAGCCGCGGTGGAGGTGCCTACGAGCAGTACTTC CASRGGGAYEQYF
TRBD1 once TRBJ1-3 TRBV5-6 TGTGCCAGCAGCTTGCAGGGGGCAGCAGGAAACACCATATATTTT CASSLQGAAGNTIYF
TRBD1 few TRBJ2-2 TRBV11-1 TGTGCCAGCAGCCGACAGGGGGCAACCGGGGAGCTGTTTTTT CASSRQGATGELFF
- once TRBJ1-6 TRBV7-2 TGTGCCAGCAGTGGGCGGGACTCCTATAATTCACCCCTCCACTTT CASSGRDSYNSPLHF
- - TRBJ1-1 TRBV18 TGTGCCAGCTCACCAGAGACAGAAATGAACACTGAAGCTTTCTTT CASSPETEMNTEAFF
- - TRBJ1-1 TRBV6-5 TGTGCCAGCAGACCGGTGGGGATGAACACTGAAGCTTTCTTT CASRPVGMNTEAFF
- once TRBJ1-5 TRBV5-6 TGTGCCAGCAGCTTGGGGGGGACAATGTATCAGCCCCAGCATTTT CASSLGGTMYQPQHF
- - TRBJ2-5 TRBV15 TGTGCCACCAGCAGAGATCAGGACGGCTTGGAGACCCAGTACTTC CATSRDQDGLETQYF
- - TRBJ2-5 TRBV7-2 TGTGCCAGCAGCTTAGCGCCTAGTGGGTGGGAGACCCAGTACTTC CASSLAPSGWETQYF
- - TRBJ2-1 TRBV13 TGTGCCAGCAGCCGGGCAGGGCCCTCCAATGAGCAGTTCTTC CASSRAGPSNEQFF
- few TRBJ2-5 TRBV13 TGTGCCAGCAGCTTAATAGGAGAGGGTGGGCAAGAGACCCAGTACTTC CASSLIGEGGQETQYF
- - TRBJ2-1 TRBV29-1 TGCAGCGTTGATGCGAGCTCCTACAATGAGCAGTTCTTC CSVDASSYNEQFF
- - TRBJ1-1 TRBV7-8 TGTGCCAGCAGCTTAGACTACACTGAAGCTTTCTTT CASSLDYTEAFF
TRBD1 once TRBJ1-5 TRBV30 TGTGCCTGGAGTGTAGTTGAGGGACAGGGCTTCAATCAGCCCCAGCATTTT CAWSVVEGQGFNQPQHF
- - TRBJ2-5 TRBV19 TGTGCCAGTAGTATACTGGTCGAGGAGACCCAGTACTTC CASSILVEETQYF
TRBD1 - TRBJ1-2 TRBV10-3 TGTGCCATCAGGCCGACAGGGGGCTATGGCTACACCTTC CAIRPTGGYGYTF
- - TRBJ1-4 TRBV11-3 TGTGCCAGCAGCTTGGTCCCAACTAATGAAAAACTGTTTTTT CASSLVPTNEKLFF
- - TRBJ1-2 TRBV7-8 TGTGCCAGCAGGGATCCTTTTAACTATGGCTACACCTTC CASRDPFNYGYTF
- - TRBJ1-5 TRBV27 TGTGCCAGCAAAGGGGATACACAGAGGGATCAGCCCCAGCATTTT CASKGDTQRDQPQHF
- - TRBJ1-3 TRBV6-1 TGTGCCAGCGTGCCCAATAGTAGAAACACCATATATTTT CASVPNSRNTIYF
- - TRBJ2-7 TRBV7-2 TGTGCCAGCAGCCTAAGTCCCGGAATATACGAGCAGTACTTC CASSLSPGIYEQYF
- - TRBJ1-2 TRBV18 TGTGCCAGCTCACAGGGCTCGGGCTATGGCTACACCTTC CASSQGSGYGYTF
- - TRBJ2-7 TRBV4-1 TGCGCCAGCATGCAGCGGGTGAGCTCCTACGAGCAGTACTTC CASMQRVSSYEQYF
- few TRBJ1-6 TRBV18 TGTGCCAGCTCACCACTACGTAGCTCCTATAATTCACCCCTCCACTTT CASSPLRSSYNSPLHF